This T cell receptor beta chain came from a study of glioma-infiltrating T cells after dendritic cell vaccination. Background on the study: The vaccine used monocyte-derived dendritic cells pulsed overnight with autologous tumor lysate. Three intradermal dendritic cell vaccine injections were given every two weeks.

Sample time point: after dendritic cell vaccination, including at tumor progression/relapse. Fresh-frozen tumor tissue and more than two years of survival data were available for all. All glioblastoma patients lacked an isocitrate dehydrogenase mutation. The repertoire was sequenced with immunoSEQ multiplex PCR; TCRdb's copy has only in-frame clones and lacks some. Seen here are 70,000 to 95,000 clones, 80% to 90% observed once, and the top ten hold around 2.3%. The source is a human donor with glioblastoma. Specimen: blood, collected after dendritic cell vaccination.

CDR3 protein: CASSLQGHTDTQYF. CDR3 nucleotide sequence: TGTGCCAGCAGCTTACAGGGTCACACAGATACGCAGTATTTT. This chain uses TRBV7-3 with TRBJ2-3; D perhaps matches TRBD1 (5 bases). Trimming left V 2 bases short and J 2 bases short, with 8 bases between. Germline values: CDR1 SGHTA, CDR2 FQGTGA. CDR3 length equals 14 residues.